The 32 T cell receptor beta chains listed next were all sequenced from one sample in a study of beta chain features in type 1 diabetes. Findings of the study overall: For Type 1 diabetes patients, all four CD4+ subsets carried TCRB CDR3s that were moderately but significantly shorter.

What was sequenced were expressed TCRB transcripts, since all of the isolated RNA had been reverse transcribed. Here immunoSEQ multiplex PCR was the method, and the copy in TCRdb shows in-frame clones only, minus some. The table shows 330,000 or so clones, with around 12% occurring only once. These receptors have no known antigen. The specimen sequenced was naive CD4+ T cells from blood. These receptors were obtained from a woman aged 18-29 years with type 1 diabetes.

The chain has TRBV6-5 and TRBJ1-2, with D maybe TRBD1 (5 bases). The CDR3 is made up of 11 amino acids. CDR1 is MNHEY and CDR2 is SVGAGI in the germline V gene. Trimming removed 5 bases at V and 7 bases at J, with 8 bases between. In nucleotides, the CDR3 is TGTGCCAGCAGTCAAGGGGTTGGCTACACCTTC. Amino acid sequence: CASSQGVGYTF.

This clone occurred a few times. This chain connects TRBV5-1 to TRBJ2-1; maybe TRBD2 (7 bases). This CDR3 contains 15 residues. Looked up from germline, CDR1 is SGHRS and CDR2 is YFSETQ. V was shortened by 0 bases and J by 6 bases, with 13 bases between the two germline ends. DNA of the CDR3: TGCGCCAGCAGCTTGGCCGCGGGGGCCACCAATGAGCAGTTCTTC. Translation: CASSLAAGATNEQFF.

Concerning this clone itself: The same CDR3 also results from other DNA sequences found in this sample. The V gene is TRBV19, the J gene TRBJ2-7; tentative D call: TRBD1 (6 bases). The germline gives CDR1 LNHDA, CDR2 SQIVND (reference sequence). V gave up 4 bases and J gave up 3 bases, with 13 bases separating them. The CDR3 contains 14 residues. CDR3 nucleotide sequence: TGTGCCAGTAGTACCTCCGGGACACTCTACGAGCAGTACTTC. Translation gives CASSTSGTLYEQYF.

The gene calls are TRBV4-2 and TRBJ2-3, with D possibly TRBD2 on 6 matching bases. CDR3 length: 16 amino acids. Germline assignment: CDR1 LGHNA and CDR2 YNFKEQ. With 1 base removed from V and 1 base from J, the gap between germline ends came to 12 bases. The CDR3 loop is CASSQVSSGGTDTQYF. CDR3 sequence (DNA): TGTGCCAGCAGCCAAGTGAGTAGCGGAGGCACAGATACGCAGTATTTT.

The rearrangement joins TRBV27 to TRBJ2-1; D not certain. Germline V lookup: CDR1 MNHEY, CDR2 SMNVEV (reference sequence). CDR3 size: 13 residues. The ends were cut back, 7 bases at V and 4 bases at J, with 11 bases in the middle. The CDR3: CASMEPPYNEQFF. CDR3 bases: TGTGCCAGCATGGAGCCTCCTTACAATGAGCAGTTCTTC.

The sample holds a few counts of this clone. The V gene is TRBV5-1, the J gene TRBJ1-2; D remains ambiguous. CDR3 length: 15 residues. CDR1 is SGHRS and CDR2 is YFSETQ in the germline V gene. Trimming shortened V by 1 base and J by 5 bases, and 15 bases separated the two germline ends. In DNA form, the CDR3 reads TGCGCCAGCAGCTTGACCGGGTCGTTCTCTTATGGCTACACCTTC. It codes for CASSLTGSFSYGYTF.

This clone has a handful of counts. The chain links TRBV7-9 to TRBJ2-6, with unresolved D. The CDR3 consists of 14 residues. V dropped 4 bases and J dropped 0 bases, with 4 bases sitting between them. Germline CDR1 is SEHNR and CDR2 is FQNEAQ (reference sequence). The CDR3 region is CASSSSSGANVLTF. The CDR3 DNA reads TGTGCCAGCAGCTCGAGCTCTGGGGCCAACGTCCTGACTTTC.

This clone has a handful of counts. V usage is TRBV4-1 and J usage is TRBJ2-3, with D hard to call. The CDR3 is 13 residues long. CDR1 is MGHRA, CDR2 YSYEKL, per germline. Trimming stripped 1 base from V and 6 bases from J, with 8 bases between. The CDR3 spells CASSQGMRDTQYF. The CDR3 DNA sequence: TGCGCCAGCAGCCAAGGGATGAGGGATACGCAGTATTTT.

The chain employs TRBV9 and TRBJ2-5; weak D call: TRBD2 (5 bases). Germline V gives CDR1 SGDLS, CDR2 YYNGEE. The CDR3 totals 16 residues. Trimming removed 0 bases at V and 5 bases at J, with 17 bases between. The CDR3 is CASSVDSRAASETQYF. CDR3 DNA sequence: TGTGCCAGCAGCGTAGATTCGAGGGCCGCTTCGGAGACCCAGTACTTC.

This clone was found a few times. The chain recombines TRBV6-6 with TRBJ2-3, with TRBD1 matching over 10 bases. Trimming cost V 6 bases and J 8 bases; bases outside gene matches: 5. This CDR3 is built from 13 residues. CDR1 MNHNY and CDR2 SVGAGI come from the germline V gene (reference sequence). The CDR3 bases are TGTGCCAGCAGCCCGGGACAGGGGACTACGCAGTATTTT. This translates into CASSPGQGTTQYF.

This clone was counted between two and nine times. The sample holds other DNA sequences that translate to the same CDR3. The chain has TRBV9 and TRBJ2-1; 7 bases are a match to TRBD2. CDR1 is SGDLS and CDR2 is YYNGEE in the germline V gene. The V and J ends lost 1 base and 4 bases, in that order; junction bases with no gene match: 5. The CDR3 loop spans 15 amino acids. The chain's CDR3 is CASSVSGGGYNEQFF. The CDR3 nucleotides read TGTGCCAGCAGCGTATCGGGCGGGGGATACAATGAGCAGTTCTTC.

The gene calls are TRBV7-2 and TRBJ2-2, with TRBD2 identical over 7 bases. The V gene's germline CDR1 is SGHTA and CDR2 FQGNSA. Trimming cost V 1 base and J 3 bases; bases outside gene matches: 2. The CDR3 is 15 amino acids. The CDR3 DNA is TGTGCCAGCAGCTTAGGCGGGGGTGACACCGGGGAGCTGTTTTTT. Translation: CASSLGGGDTGELFF.

The V call is TRBV25-1, the J call TRBJ1-2, with TRBD1 as a possible D gene (6 bases). Between the trimmed V and J ends, which lost 2 bases and 7 bases, there was a span of 14 bases. The length of the CDR3 is 14 residues. Germline V lookup: CDR1 MGHDK, CDR2 SYGVNS. CDR3 region: CASSERWGRLGYTF. The DNA for the CDR3 is TGTGCCAGCAGTGAAAGGTGGGGGCGGCTTGGCTACACCTTC.

V gene TRBV28 combines with J gene TRBJ1-2; no definite D call. This CDR3 region has 15 residues. V lost 1 base, J lost 4 bases, and 13 bases lay in between. The germline gives CDR1 MDHEN, CDR2 SYDVKM. In DNA, the CDR3 is TGTGCCAGCAGTTTATTATCGGGTGGAACCTATGGCTACACCTTC. Amino acid sequence: CASSLLSGGTYGYTF.

This clone turned up a few times. The CDR3 bases are TGTGCCACCAGCAGAGACCTCGGGGGACAGGGGTCCGAGCAGTTCTTC. Its translation: CATSRDLGGQGSEQFF. This chain connects TRBV15 to TRBJ2-1; TRBD1 matches at 10 bases. The CDR3 contains 16 residues. Losses at the gene ends were 0 bases for V and 10 bases for J; bases not matched to a gene: 9. Germline assignment: CDR1 LNHNV and CDR2 YYDKDF (reference sequence).

This clone occurred a few times. V gene TRBV18 combines with J gene TRBJ1-1; D remains ambiguous. CDR3 length equals 13 residues. Germline CDR1 KGHSH, CDR2 LQKENI. V lost 4 bases to trimming and J lost 2 bases, with 8 bases between them. In nucleotides, the CDR3 is TGTGCCAGCTCACTTACAGAAAACACTGAAGCTTTCTTT. Translating it yields CASSLTENTEAFF.

The chain is built from TRBV6-5 and TRBJ2-1; TRBD2 matches at 8 bases. Germline CDR1 is MNHEY and CDR2 is SVGAGI. The CDR3 length is 15 residues. The V and J ends lost 6 bases and 6 bases, in that order; junction bases with no gene match: 10. CDR3: CASRAAGAQANEQFF. In DNA, the CDR3 is TGTGCCAGCAGAGCAGCGGGAGCTCAAGCCAATGAGCAGTTCTTC.

This chain joins TRBV4-2 and TRBJ1-2, with D possibly TRBD1 on 5 matching bases. V was cut by 1 base and J by 5 bases, with 11 bases left in between. From germline, CDR1 is LGHNA and CDR2 YNFKEQ. The CDR3 totals 14 residues. Here the CDR3 DNA reads TGTGCCAGCAGCCAAGTTCGGGGGAGTTATGGCTACACCTTC. This codes for CASSQVRGSYGYTF.

Only a few counts were recorded for this clone. The rearrangement links TRBV30 to TRBJ2-7; 7 nucleotides agree with TRBD1. V shed 4 bases and J 0 bases; nucleotides not matched to a gene: 3. The CDR3 contains 13 residues. The germline CDR1 and CDR2 sequences are GTSNPN and SVGIG (reference sequence). The CDR3 loop is CAWTRDSSYEQYF. CDR3 DNA sequence: TGTGCCTGGACACGGGACAGCTCCTACGAGCAGTACTTC.

The chain recombines TRBV2 with TRBJ2-1; the match to TRBD2 covers 8 bases. Per the germline V gene, CDR1 is SNHLY and CDR2 is FYNNEI. The V segment lost 3 bases and the J segment 7 bases; nucleotides outside the gene matches: 8. CDR3 size: 15 residues. Here the CDR3 reads CASSDRRGLGNEQFF. DNA for the CDR3: TGTGCCAGCAGTGATAGGAGGGGACTAGGAAATGAGCAGTTCTTC.

J is TRBJ2-1 and V is TRBV7-3, with 7 bases lining up with TRBD2. Unmatched junction bases numbered 6, after V lost 2 bases and J lost 5 bases. CDR1 SGHTA and CDR2 FQGTGA come from the germline V gene. The CDR3 totals 15 residues. The CDR3 is CASSLQYGRDNEQFF. CDR3 nucleotides: TGTGCCAGCAGCTTACAATATGGGAGGGACAATGAGCAGTTCTTC.

J is TRBJ2-1 and V is TRBV9; 11 bases align to TRBD2. The CDR3 loop spans 16 amino acids. The V gene end was trimmed by 3 bases and the J gene end by 5 bases; junction bases not matched to a gene: 7. Germline V gene sequence: CDR1 SGDLS, CDR2 YYNGEE. CDR3 loop: CASSGQTSGNNNEQFF. The CDR3 DNA reads TGTGCCAGCAGCGGCCAGACTAGCGGGAACAACAATGAGCAGTTCTTC. Full variable domain (missing parts from reference TRBV9 and TRBJ2-1): DSGVTQTPKHLITATGQRVTLRCSPRSGDLSVYWYQQSLDQGLQFLIQYYNGEERAKGNILERFSAQQFPDLHSELNLSSLELGDSALYFCASSGQTSGNNNEQFFGPGTRLTVL.

The table lists this clone with a few counts. V and J are TRBV30 and TRBJ2-5; 7 bases line up with TRBD1. The ends lost 3 bases at V and 6 bases at J; junction bases unmatched: 7. CDR1 and CDR2 from the germline V gene are GTSNPN and SVGIG (reference sequence). The CDR3 sequence is 13 residues long. The CDR3 protein is CAWSTGAVKTQYF. CDR3 DNA: TGTGCCTGGAGCACAGGGGCCGTGAAGACCCAGTACTTC.

This clone was seen more than once but under ten times. This sequence joins TRBV7-9 and TRBJ1-1; D call uncertain. Germline lookup yields CDR1 SEHNR and CDR2 FQNEAQ (reference sequence). CDR3 length: 14 residues. Trimming shortened V by 5 bases and J by 7 bases, and 17 bases separated the two germline ends. CDR3 region: CASSPAVVLGEAFF. The CDR3 nucleotides read TGTGCCAGCAGCCCCGCCGTGGTTCTCGGTGAAGCTTTCTTT.

This clone was seen a handful of times. CDR3 in amino acids: CASSDQAGKDTIYF. The CDR3 nucleotides are TGTGCCAGCAGTGATCAAGCAGGGAAAGACACCATATATTTT. V is TRBV25-1 and J is TRBJ1-3, with a weak D call TRBD1 (5 bases). Germline V gene sequence: CDR1 MGHDK, CDR2 SYGVNS. This CDR3 has 14 amino acids. V lost 3 bases, J lost 8 bases, and 14 bases lay in between.

This clone appeared a few times. The chain joins TRBV23-1 to TRBJ2-3, with a possible D match to TRBD1 (6 bases). Being an ORF, TRBV23-1 has a function that is uncertain. There are 14 residues in the CDR3. The V end lost 6 bases, the J end lost 5 bases, and 15 bases lay between the germline ends. This CDR3 is CASRGIRGRDTQYF. As DNA, the CDR3 is TGCGCCAGCAGAGGAATCAGGGGACGAGATACGCAGTATTTT.

The chain is built from TRBV7-3 and TRBJ2-3, with D unresolved. CDR3 size: 14 residues. Trimming took 1 base from V and 0 from J, leaving 5 bases between them. Germline CDR1 reads SGHTA; CDR2 reads FQGTGA. The CDR3 loop reads CASSLIESTDTQYF. The CDR3 nucleotides are TGTGCCAGCAGCTTAATCGAGAGCACAGATACGCAGTATTTT.

The chain is built from TRBV5-1 and TRBJ1-4; no clear D. The CDR3 totals 15 residues. Germline values: CDR1 SGHRS, CDR2 YFSETQ. Trimming stripped 2 bases from V and 0 bases from J, with 8 bases between. The CDR3 here is CASSFLPATNEKLFF. Written as DNA, the CDR3 is TGCGCCAGCAGCTTTCTCCCTGCAACTAATGAAAAACTGTTTTTT. Variable domain in full (rest from reference TRBV5-1 and TRBJ1-4): KAGVTQTPRYLIKTRGQQVTLSCSPISGHRSVSWYQQTPGQGLQFLFEYFSETQRNKGNFPGRFSGRQFSNSRSEMNVSTLELGDSALYLCASSFLPATNEKLFFGSGTQLSVL.

The genes are TRBV12-5 and TRBJ1-1; weak D call: TRBD1 (6 bases). The V end lost 0 bases, the J end lost 2 bases, and 13 bases lay between the germline ends. The CDR3 sequence is 16 residues long. Germline CDR1 LGHNT, CDR2 FRNRAP. The CDR3 DNA reads TGTGCTAGTGGTTTGGTACTGGCAGGGGACAACACTGAAGCTTTCTTT. Translated: CASGLVLAGDNTEAFF.

The J gene is TRBJ2-7, the V gene TRBV7-4; D unclear. The V gene's germline CDR1 is SGHVT and CDR2 SQSDAQ. V gave up 6 bases and J gave up 2 bases, with 8 bases separating them. The CDR3 length is 12 residues. DNA of the CDR3: TGTGCCAGCAGGGTAGATCCCTACGAGCAGTACTTC. This gives the protein CASRVDPYEQYF.

The chain employs TRBV14 and TRBJ2-7, with TRBD2 as a possible D gene (5 bases). CDR3 length: 15 residues. The germline V and J ends were trimmed by 3 bases and 0 bases, with 12 bases remaining between them. CDR1 SGHDN and CDR2 FVKESK come from the germline V gene. The CDR3: CASSQRVNPSYEQYF. The DNA of the CDR3 is TGTGCCAGCAGCCAGAGGGTAAATCCCTCCTACGAGCAGTACTTC.

The chain has TRBV7-2 and TRBJ2-7; unclear D gene. The CDR3 covers 12 residues. V lost 0 bases and J lost 9, with 9 bases in between. Germline CDR1 SGHTA, CDR2 FQGNSA. The CDR3 bases are TGTGCCAGCAGCTTAGCGGTTGAGGTGCAGTACTTC. Translated, it gives CASSLAVEVQYF.